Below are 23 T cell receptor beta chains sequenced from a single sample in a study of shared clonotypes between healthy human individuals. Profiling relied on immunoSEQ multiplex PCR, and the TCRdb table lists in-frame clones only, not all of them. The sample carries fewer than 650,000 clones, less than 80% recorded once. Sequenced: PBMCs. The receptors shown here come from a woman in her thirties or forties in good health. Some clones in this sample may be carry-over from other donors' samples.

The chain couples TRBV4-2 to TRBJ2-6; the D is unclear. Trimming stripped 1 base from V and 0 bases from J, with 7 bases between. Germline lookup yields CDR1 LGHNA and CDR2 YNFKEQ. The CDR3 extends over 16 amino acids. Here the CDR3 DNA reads TGTGCCAGCAGCCAAGTGCAGACCTCTGGGGCCAACGTCCTGACTTTC. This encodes CASSQVQTSGANVLTF.

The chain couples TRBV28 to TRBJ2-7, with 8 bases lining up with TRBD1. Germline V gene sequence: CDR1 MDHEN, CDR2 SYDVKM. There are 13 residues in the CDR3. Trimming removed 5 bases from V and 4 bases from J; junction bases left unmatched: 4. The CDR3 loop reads CASSPGGAYEQYF. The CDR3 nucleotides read TGTGCCAGCAGTCCAGGGGGCGCGTACGAGCAGTACTTC.

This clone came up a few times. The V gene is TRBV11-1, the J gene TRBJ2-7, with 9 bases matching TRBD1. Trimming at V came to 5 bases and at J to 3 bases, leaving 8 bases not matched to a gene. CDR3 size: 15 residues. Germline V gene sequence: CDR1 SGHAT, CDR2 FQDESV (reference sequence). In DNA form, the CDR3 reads TGTGCCAGCAGCCCCCAGGACAGGGGAGGCTACGAGCAGTACTTC. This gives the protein CASSPQDRGGYEQYF.

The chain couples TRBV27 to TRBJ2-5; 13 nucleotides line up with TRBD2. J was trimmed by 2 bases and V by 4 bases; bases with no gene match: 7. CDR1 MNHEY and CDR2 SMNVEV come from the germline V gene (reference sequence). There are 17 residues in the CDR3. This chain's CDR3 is CASSSAPGLAGQETQYF. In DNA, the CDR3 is TGTGCCAGCAGTTCCGCACCGGGACTAGCGGGGCAAGAGACCCAGTACTTC.

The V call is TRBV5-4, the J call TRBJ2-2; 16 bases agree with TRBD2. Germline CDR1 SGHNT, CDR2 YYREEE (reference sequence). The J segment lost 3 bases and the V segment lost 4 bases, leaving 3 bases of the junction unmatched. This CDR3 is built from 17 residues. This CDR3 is CASSPGTSGRDTGELFF. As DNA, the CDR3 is TGTGCCAGCAGCCCAGGGACTAGCGGGAGGGACACCGGGGAGCTGTTTTTT.

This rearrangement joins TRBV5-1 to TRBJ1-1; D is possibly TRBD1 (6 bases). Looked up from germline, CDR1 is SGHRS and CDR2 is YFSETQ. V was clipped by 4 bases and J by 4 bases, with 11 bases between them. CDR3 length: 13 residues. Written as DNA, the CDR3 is TGCGCCAGCAGCGCCACAGGGATCACTGAAGCTTTCTTT. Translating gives CASSATGITEAFF. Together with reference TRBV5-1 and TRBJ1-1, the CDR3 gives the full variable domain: KAGVTQTPRYLIKTRGQQVTLSCSPISGHRSVSWYQQTPGQGLQFLFEYFSETQRNKGNFPGRFSGRQFSNSRSEMNVSTLELGDSALYLCASSATGITEAFFGQGTRLTVV.

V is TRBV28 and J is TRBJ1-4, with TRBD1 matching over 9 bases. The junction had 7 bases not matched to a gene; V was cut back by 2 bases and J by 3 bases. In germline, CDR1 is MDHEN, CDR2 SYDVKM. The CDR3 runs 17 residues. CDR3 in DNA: TGTGCCAGCAGTTTACCCGGACAGGGGCCCTCTAATGAAAAACTGTTTTTT. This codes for CASSLPGQGPSNEKLFF.

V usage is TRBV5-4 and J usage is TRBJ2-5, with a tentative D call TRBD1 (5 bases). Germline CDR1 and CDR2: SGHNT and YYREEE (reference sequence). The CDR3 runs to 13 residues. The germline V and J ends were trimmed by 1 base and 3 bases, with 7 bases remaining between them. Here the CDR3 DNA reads TGTGCCAGCAGCTTGCAGGGAAAAGAGACCCAGTACTTC. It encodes CASSLQGKETQYF.

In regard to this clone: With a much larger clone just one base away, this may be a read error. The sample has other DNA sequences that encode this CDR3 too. The CDR3 loop is CASSSFSNQPQHF. The DNA for the CDR3 is TGTGCCAGCAGTTCATTTTCCAATCAGCCCCAGCATTTT. The genes are TRBV28 and TRBJ1-5, with unresolved D. V was trimmed by 4 bases and J by 3 bases, leaving 7 bases between them. This CDR3 is built from 13 residues. Germline CDR1 MDHEN, CDR2 SYDVKM.

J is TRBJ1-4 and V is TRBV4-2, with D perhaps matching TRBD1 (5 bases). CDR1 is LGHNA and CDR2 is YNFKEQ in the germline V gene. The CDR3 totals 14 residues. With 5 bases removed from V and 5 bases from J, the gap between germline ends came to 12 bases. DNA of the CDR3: TGTGCCAGCAGCGTACAGGAGTTCAATGAAAAACTGTTTTTT. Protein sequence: CASSVQEFNEKLFF.

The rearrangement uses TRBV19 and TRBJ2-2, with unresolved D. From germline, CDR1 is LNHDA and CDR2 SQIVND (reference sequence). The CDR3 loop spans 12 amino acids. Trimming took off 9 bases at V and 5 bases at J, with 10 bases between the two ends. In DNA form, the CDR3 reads TGTGCCAGCAGGCGGACGACCGGGGAGCTGTTTTTT. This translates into CASRRTTGELFF.

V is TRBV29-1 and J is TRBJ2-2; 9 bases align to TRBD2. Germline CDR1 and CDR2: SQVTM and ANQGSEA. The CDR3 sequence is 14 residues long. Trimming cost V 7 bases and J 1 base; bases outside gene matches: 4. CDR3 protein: CSGQAGGNTGELFF. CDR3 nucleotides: TGCAGCGGACAAGCGGGAGGGAACACCGGGGAGCTGTTTTTT.

In DNA form, the CDR3 reads TGTGCCAGCAGTCCGAACAGGGCGAACACTGAAGCTTTCTTT. As protein: CASSPNRANTEAFF. The rearrangement links TRBV27 to TRBJ1-1; maybe TRBD1 (6 bases). V lost 5 bases and J lost 1, with 11 bases in between. The CDR3 is 14 amino acids. CDR1 MNHEY and CDR2 SMNVEV come from the germline V gene (reference sequence).

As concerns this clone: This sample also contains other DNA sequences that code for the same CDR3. The chain's CDR3 is CASSQEAGGPYEQYF. The CDR3 region has the DNA TGTGCCAGCAGCCAAGAAGCGGGAGGGCCCTACGAGCAGTACTTC. The chain combines TRBV4-2 with TRBJ2-7, with 10 positions matching TRBD2. Germline assignment: CDR1 LGHNA and CDR2 YNFKEQ. V gave up 0 bases and J gave up 2 bases; unmatched junction bases: 1. This CDR3 is 15 amino acids long.

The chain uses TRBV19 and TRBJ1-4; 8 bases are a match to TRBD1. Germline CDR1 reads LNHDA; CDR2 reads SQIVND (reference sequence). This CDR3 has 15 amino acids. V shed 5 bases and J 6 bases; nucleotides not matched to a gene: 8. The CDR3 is CASSPETGDYEKLFF. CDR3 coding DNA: TGTGCCAGTAGTCCTGAGACAGGGGATTATGAAAAACTGTTTTTT.

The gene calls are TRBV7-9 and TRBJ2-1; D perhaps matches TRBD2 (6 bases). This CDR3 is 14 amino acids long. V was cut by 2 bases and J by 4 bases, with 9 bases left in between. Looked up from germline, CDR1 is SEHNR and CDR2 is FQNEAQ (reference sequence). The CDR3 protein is CASSLNSGYNEQFF. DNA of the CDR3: TGTGCCAGCAGCTTAAATAGCGGATACAATGAGCAGTTCTTC.

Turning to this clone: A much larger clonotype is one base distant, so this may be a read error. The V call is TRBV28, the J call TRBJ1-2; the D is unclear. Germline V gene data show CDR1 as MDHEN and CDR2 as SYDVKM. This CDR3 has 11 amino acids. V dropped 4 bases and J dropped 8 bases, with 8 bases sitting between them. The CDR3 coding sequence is TGTGCCAGCAGTTCCTTTCGAGGCTACACCTTC. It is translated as CASSSFRGYTF.

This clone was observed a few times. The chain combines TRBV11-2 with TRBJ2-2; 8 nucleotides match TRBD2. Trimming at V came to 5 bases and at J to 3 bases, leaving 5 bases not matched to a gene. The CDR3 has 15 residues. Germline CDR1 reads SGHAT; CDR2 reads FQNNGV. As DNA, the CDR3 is TGTGCCAGCAGCGCGGGACTAGGGGACACCGGGGAGCTGTTTTTT. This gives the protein CASSAGLGDTGELFF.

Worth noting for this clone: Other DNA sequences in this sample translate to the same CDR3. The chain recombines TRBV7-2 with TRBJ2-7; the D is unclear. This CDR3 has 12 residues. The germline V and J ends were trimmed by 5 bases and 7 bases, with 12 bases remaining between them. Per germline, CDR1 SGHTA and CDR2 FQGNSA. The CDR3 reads CASSLTLGEQYF. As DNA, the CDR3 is TGTGCCAGCAGCCTCACCTTGGGGGAGCAGTACTTC.

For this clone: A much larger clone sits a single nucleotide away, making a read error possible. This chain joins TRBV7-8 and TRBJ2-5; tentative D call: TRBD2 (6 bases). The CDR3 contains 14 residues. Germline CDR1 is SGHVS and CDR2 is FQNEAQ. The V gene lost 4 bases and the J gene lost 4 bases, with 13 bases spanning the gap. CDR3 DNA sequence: TGTGCCAGCAGCTCCGGGATAGCGGTAGAGACCCAGTACTTC. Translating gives CASSSGIAVETQYF.

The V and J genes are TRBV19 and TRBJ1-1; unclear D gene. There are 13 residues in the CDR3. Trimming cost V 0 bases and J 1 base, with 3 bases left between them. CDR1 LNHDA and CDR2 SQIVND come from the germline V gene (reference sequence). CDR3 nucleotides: TGTGCCAGTAGTATAGAGGGGAACACTGAAGCTTTCTTT. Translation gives CASSIEGNTEAFF.

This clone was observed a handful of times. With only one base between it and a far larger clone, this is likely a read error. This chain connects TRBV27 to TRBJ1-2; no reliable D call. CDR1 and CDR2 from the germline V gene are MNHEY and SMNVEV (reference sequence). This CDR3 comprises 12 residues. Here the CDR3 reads CASRFGSGGCTF. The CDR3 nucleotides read TGTGCCAGCAGGTTCGGATCGGGTGGCTGCACCTTC.

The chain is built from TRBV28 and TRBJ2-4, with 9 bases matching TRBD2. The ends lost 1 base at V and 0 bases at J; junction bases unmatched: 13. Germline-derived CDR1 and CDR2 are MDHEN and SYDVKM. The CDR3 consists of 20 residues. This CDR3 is CASSLFPGTSTTLAKNIQYF. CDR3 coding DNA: TGTGCCAGCAGTTTATTCCCAGGGACTAGCACGACGCTAGCCAAAAACATTCAGTACTTC. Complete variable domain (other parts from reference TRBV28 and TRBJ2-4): DVKVTQSSRYLVKRTGEKVFLECVQDMDHENMFWYRQDPGLGLRLIYFSYDVKMKEKGDIPEGYSVSREKKERFSLILESASTNQTSMYLCASSLFPGTSTTLAKNIQYFGAGTRLSVL.